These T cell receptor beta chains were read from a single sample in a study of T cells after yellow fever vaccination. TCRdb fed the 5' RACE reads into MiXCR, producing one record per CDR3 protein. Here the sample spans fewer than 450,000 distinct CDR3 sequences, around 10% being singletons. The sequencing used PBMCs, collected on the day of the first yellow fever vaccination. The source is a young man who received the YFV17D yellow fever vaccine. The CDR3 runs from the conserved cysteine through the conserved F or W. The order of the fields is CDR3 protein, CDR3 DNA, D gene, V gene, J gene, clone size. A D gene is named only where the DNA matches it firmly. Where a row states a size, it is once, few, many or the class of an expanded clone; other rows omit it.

CDR3 protein: CASSLDNGLAYEQYF; CDR3 DNA: TGTGCCAGCAGCTTAGATAACGGACTCGCCTACGAGCAGTACTTC; D gene: NA; V gene: TRBV7-2; J gene: TRBJ2-7; clone size: NA
CDR3 protein: CFRGGFHEQYF; CDR3 DNA: TGTTTCCGAGGTGGCTTCCACGAGCAGTACTTC; D gene: NA; V gene: TRBV12-3/TRBV12-4; J gene: TRBJ2-7; clone size: NA
CDR3 protein: CASSQADRDTTEAFF; CDR3 DNA: TGTGCCAGCAGCCAAGCCGATAGGGACACAACTGAAGCTTTCTTT; D gene: NA; V gene: TRBV4-2; J gene: TRBJ1-1; clone size: many
CDR3 protein: CASSWFLLGGHEKLFF; CDR3 DNA: TGTGCCAGCAGCTGGTTCCTCCTAGGGGGACATGAAAAACTGTTTTTT; D gene: NA; V gene: TRBV7-9; J gene: TRBJ1-4; clone size: few
CDR3 protein: CASSLQQGLYEQFF; CDR3 DNA: TGTGCCAGCAGCTTACAACAGGGGCTTTACGAGCAGTTCTTC; D gene: TRBD1; V gene: TRBV7-9; J gene: TRBJ2-1; clone size: NA
CDR3 protein: CASSLRSGGLHTEAFF; CDR3 DNA: TGTGCCAGCAGCTTAAGGTCAGGGGGCCTCCACACTGAAGCTTTCTTT; D gene: TRBD1; V gene: TRBV7-9; J gene: TRBJ1-1; clone size: few
CDR3 protein: CASSLARQDVGYTF; CDR3 DNA: TGTGCCAGCAGCTTGGCCAGACAGGATGTTGGCTACACCTTC; D gene: NA; V gene: TRBV5-4; J gene: TRBJ1-2; clone size: few
CDR3 protein: CASSSGTPHEQYF; CDR3 DNA: TGTGCCAGCAGCTCCGGGACCCCCCACGAGCAGTACTTC; D gene: NA; V gene: TRBV7-9; J gene: TRBJ2-7; clone size: few
CDR3 protein: CSARGDREHEQFF; CDR3 DNA: TGCAGTGCTAGAGGTGACAGGGAACATGAGCAGTTCTTC; D gene: TRBD1; V gene: TRBV20-1; J gene: TRBJ2-1; clone size: NA
CDR3 protein: CASSQDNRDDEKLFF; CDR3 DNA: TGCGCCAGCAGCCAAGATAACAGGGACGATGAAAAACTGTTTTTT; D gene: NA; V gene: TRBV4-3; J gene: TRBJ1-4; clone size: few
CDR3 protein: CASSFSGSTDTQYF; CDR3 DNA: TGCGCCAGCAGCTTTTCCGGCAGCACAGATACGCAGTATTTT; D gene: NA; V gene: TRBV5-1; J gene: TRBJ2-3; clone size: NA
CDR3 protein: CASSLNRSPLHF; CDR3 DNA: TGTGCCAGCAGCTTGAATAGGTCACCCCTCCACTTT; D gene: NA; V gene: TRBV5-5; J gene: TRBJ1-6; clone size: NA
CDR3 protein: CASSKPTADGSYGYTF; CDR3 DNA: TGTGCCAGCAGCAAACCTACCGCTGATGGAAGCTATGGCTACACCTTC; D gene: NA; V gene: TRBV21-1; J gene: TRBJ1-2; clone size: NA
CDR3 protein: CASSPLQGVQPQHF; CDR3 DNA: TGTGCCAGCAGCCCCCTCCAGGGGGTCCAGCCCCAGCATTTT; D gene: TRBD1; V gene: TRBV7-2; J gene: TRBJ1-5; clone size: NA
CDR3 protein: CASSVSGVKNIQYF; CDR3 DNA: TGTGCCAGCAGCGTATCTGGGGTCAAAAACATTCAGTACTTC; D gene: NA; V gene: TRBV9; J gene: TRBJ2-4; clone size: NA
CDR3 protein: CASKRDSSETQYF; CDR3 DNA: TGTGCCAGCAAGCGGGACAGCTCAGAGACCCAGTACTTC; D gene: NA; V gene: TRBV12-3/TRBV12-4; J gene: TRBJ2-5; clone size: NA
CDR3 protein: CASSVRDRGLVYGYTF; CDR3 DNA: TGTGCCAGCAGCGTAAGGGACAGGGGTTTGGTCTATGGCTACACCTTC; D gene: TRBD1; V gene: TRBV7-9; J gene: TRBJ1-2; clone size: NA
CDR3 protein: CASSLQTGGWTDKNIQYF; CDR3 DNA: TGTGCCAGCAGCTTACAGACAGGGGGATGGACGGACAAAAACATTCAGTACTTC; D gene: TRBD1; V gene: TRBV7-3; J gene: TRBJ2-4; clone size: NA
CDR3 protein: CASSGGGTVNSPLHF; CDR3 DNA: TGTGCCAGCAGCGGGGGGGGGACAGTCAATTCACCCCTCCACTTT; D gene: TRBD1; V gene: TRBV9; J gene: TRBJ1-6; clone size: NA
CDR3 protein: CASSLAVLGDNEQFF; CDR3 DNA: TGCGCCAGCAGCTTGGCGGTCCTCGGGGACAATGAGCAGTTCTTC; D gene: NA; V gene: TRBV5-1; J gene: TRBJ2-1; clone size: many
CDR3 protein: CASSLTGMGQPQHF; CDR3 DNA: TGTGCCAGCAGCTTAACGGGTATGGGTCAGCCCCAGCATTTT; D gene: NA; V gene: TRBV7-9; J gene: TRBJ1-5; clone size: many
CDR3 protein: CASSPGGYPATNEKLFF; CDR3 DNA: TGTGCCAGCAGTCCCGGAGGGTACCCCGCAACTAATGAAAAACTGTTTTTT; D gene: NA; V gene: TRBV12-3/TRBV12-4; J gene: TRBJ1-4; clone size: few
CDR3 protein: CSVERQPRETQYF; CDR3 DNA: TGCAGCGTTGAAAGGCAGCCAAGAGAGACCCAGTACTTC; D gene: NA; V gene: TRBV29-1; J gene: TRBJ2-5; clone size: NA
CDR3 protein: CASSTGTSDEQFF; CDR3 DNA: TGTGCCAGCAGCACCGGGACTAGCGATGAGCAGTTCTTC; D gene: TRBD2; V gene: TRBV7-2; J gene: TRBJ2-1; clone size: NA